A selection of T cell receptor beta chains follows, all from one sample in a study of T cells after yellow fever vaccination. A single record per CDR3 protein comes from TCRdb applying MiXCR to the 5' RACE reads. The sample lists approximately 150,000 distinct CDR3 sequences, approximately 10% occurring once. Sample: CD8+ T cells sorted from PBMCs, taken 45 days after the yellow fever booster vaccination. The receptors were gathered from a man aged 18-30 years who received the YFV17D yellow fever vaccine. CDR3s include the opening cysteine and the closing phenylalanine or tryptophan. The D gene is left open where the match is weak. The size field is filled for only some rows; it gives once, few, many or a size class.

d_call,v_call,j_call,cdr3_length,clone_size,cdr3_nt,cdr3_aa
NA,TRBV4-1,TRBJ1-4,13,NA,TGCGCCAGCAGCCCTGGGATGACAGAAAAACTGTTTTTT,CASSPGMTEKLFF
TRBD2,TRBV7-6,TRBJ2-3,16,many,TGTGCCAGCAGCTTAAAGGGGCGGGGGGCCACAGATACGCAGTATTTT,CASSLKGRGATDTQYF
TRBD1,TRBV7-9,TRBJ2-1,15,few,TGTGCCACCAGGATAGGGACAGGGGTTCTAAATGAGCAGTTCTTC,CATRIGTGVLNEQFF
TRBD1,TRBV7-2,TRBJ2-2,15,many,TGTGCCAGCAGCTTAGACAGGGGTAACACCGGGGAGCTGTTTTTT,CASSLDRGNTGELFF
NA,TRBV6-5,TRBJ1-2,16,NA,TGTGCCAGCAGTTACACAAGGGGTGGGAATATCTATGGCTACACCTTC,CASSYTRGGNIYGYTF
NA,TRBV6-2/TRBV6-3,TRBJ1-5,12,many,TGTGCCAGCAGGCCTCAGGTCCCGCCCCAGCATTTT,CASRPQVPPQHF
NA,TRBV6-5,TRBJ2-3,17,few,TGTGCCAGCAGTTACAGGCAGAGGGTATTAGGGACAGATACGCAGTATTTT,CASSYRQRVLGTDTQYF
NA,TRBV6-5,TRBJ2-2,15,many,TGTGCCAGCAGTGTCTACGGGGGAGCCCCCGGGGAGCTGTTTTTT,CASSVYGGAPGELFF
NA,TRBV24-1,TRBJ2-4,12,NA,TGTGCCACCAGTGGTGGAGAAAACATTCAGTACTTC,CATSGGENIQYF
TRBD2,TRBV4-1,TRBJ2-7,16,NA,TGCGCCAGCAGCCAGCGACTAGCGGCAGACTCCTACGAGCAGTACTTC,CASSQRLAADSYEQYF
NA,TRBV15,TRBJ2-2,16,many,TGTGCCACCAGCAGAGATTTGGCCGGGGGGCACGGGGAGCTGTTTTTT,CATSRDLAGGHGELFF
NA,TRBV27,TRBJ2-1,15,few,TGTGCCAGCAGTTTATCGAGGGGACTGGTGGATGAGCAGTTCTTC,CASSLSRGLVDEQFF
TRBD2,TRBV6-2/TRBV6-3,TRBJ2-1,19,few,TGTGCCAGCAGTTACCCAAGAGCGGCGGGGGTTGCAACGCACAATGAGCAGTTCTTC,CASSYPRAAGVATHNEQFF
NA,TRBV6-5,TRBJ2-1,16,few,TGTGCCAGCAGTTACTCGACAGTTCTCTCACGCAATGAGCAGTTCTTC,CASSYSTVLSRNEQFF
NA,TRBV7-9,TRBJ2-7,13,NA,TGTGCCAGCAGCCACTACGAGGGGGACGAGCAGTACTTC,CASSHYEGDEQYF
NA,TRBV7-9,TRBJ2-1,16,few,TGTGCCAGCAGCTTAGGCGGAGGGGTACCCTACAATGAGCAGTTCTTC,CASSLGGGVPYNEQFF
NA,TRBV27,TRBJ1-2,15,few,TGTGCCAGCAGAATGACGGCCGGCTCTAACTATGGCTACACCTTC,CASRMTAGSNYGYTF
NA,TRBV11-1,TRBJ1-1,14,few,TGTGCCAGCAGCTTTCGGGGTTTGGTCACTGAAGCTTTCTTT,CASSFRGLVTEAFF
TRBD2,TRBV5-1,TRBJ2-7,15,few,TGCGCCAGCAGCTCTAAGCGGGGGGTACACTACGAGCAGTACTTC,CASSSKRGVHYEQYF
TRBD1,TRBV7-9,TRBJ2-4,16,few,TGTGCCAGCAGCCAAAAGACAGGGGGGGGCAAAAACATTCAGTACTTC,CASSQKTGGGKNIQYF
TRBD1,TRBV4-1,TRBJ2-2,18,few,TGCGCCAGCAGCCAAGCTACATTGGGACAGGGAAAAACCGGGGAGCTGTTTTTT,CASSQATLGQGKTGELFF
NA,TRBV7-9,TRBJ1-1,15,NA,TGTGCCAGCAGCTTAGAGACGGGGTTGAACACTGAAGCTTTCTTT,CASSLETGLNTEAFF
NA,TRBV28,TRBJ2-4,13,NA,TGTGCCAGCAGTCTCCCTTGGGGGAACATTCAGTACTTC,CASSLPWGNIQYF
NA,TRBV6-2/TRBV6-3,TRBJ1-1,13,NA,TGTGCCAGCAGTTACCCGAGGGGCACTGAAGCTTTCTTT,CASSYPRGTEAFF
NA,TRBV9,TRBJ1-3,16,few,TGTGCCAGCAGCCACCAAGGGACGTGGTCTGGAAACACCATATATTTT,CASSHQGTWSGNTIYF
NA,TRBV30,TRBJ2-5,14,few,TGTGCCTGGAGTGCCGGGTTTGGCGCGGAGACCCAGTACTTC,CAWSAGFGAETQYF
NA,TRBV20-1,TRBJ2-1,14,few,TGCAGTGCTTCCTCCGGGAACCCGGGGGATGAGCAGTTCTTC,CSASSGNPGDEQFF
NA,TRBV12-3/TRBV12-4,TRBJ1-1,13,few,TGTGCTTCTATCCGCGACAGGACGCCTGAAGCTTTCTTT,CASIRDRTPEAFF
NA,TRBV6-6,TRBJ2-4,14,NA,TGTGCCAGCAGTTACGGGGGGTCCGGAAACATTCAGTACTTC,CASSYGGSGNIQYF
NA,TRBV12-3/TRBV12-4,TRBJ1-2,12,NA,TGTGCCAGCAGTTTTCCGGACCCGAGCTACACCTTC,CASSFPDPSYTF
NA,TRBV10-3,TRBJ2-3,14,NA,TGTGCCATCAGTGAGCCCCGGGACCCAGATACGCAGTATTTT,CAISEPRDPDTQYF
NA,TRBV15,TRBJ1-2,14,few,TGTGCCACCAGCAGAGAGGGCGGGTACTATGGCTACACCTTC,CATSREGGYYGYTF
NA,TRBV4-1,TRBJ1-2,16,many,TGCGCCAGCAGCCAAGATCCCTTCGGGGGTGCCTATGGCTACACCTTC,CASSQDPFGGAYGYTF